This T cell receptor (beta chain) stems from a study of OX40 agonist ivuxolimab in advanced cancers. The CDR3 has 12 residues. With 5 bases removed from V and 8 bases from J, the gap between germline ends came to 12 bases. CDR1 is LNHDA, CDR2 SQIVND, per germline (reference sequence). Profiling relied on immunoSEQ multiplex PCR, and the TCRdb table lists in-frame clones only, not all of them. The top ten clones hold roughly 3.2% of a sample with tens of thousands of clones, about 83% of them seen once. The clonotype originates from an adult with an advanced solid tumor such as melanoma, head and neck, liver or kidney cancer. This specimen was CD4+ or CD8+ T cells sorted from blood, taken in a trial of the OX40 agonist ivuxolimab. The gene calls are TRBV19 and TRBJ1-1; D may be TRBD1 (6 bases). DNA for the CDR3: TGTGCCAGTAGTGCTCGGGGGGCGGAAGCTTTCTTT. The encoded protein is CASSARGAEAFF.